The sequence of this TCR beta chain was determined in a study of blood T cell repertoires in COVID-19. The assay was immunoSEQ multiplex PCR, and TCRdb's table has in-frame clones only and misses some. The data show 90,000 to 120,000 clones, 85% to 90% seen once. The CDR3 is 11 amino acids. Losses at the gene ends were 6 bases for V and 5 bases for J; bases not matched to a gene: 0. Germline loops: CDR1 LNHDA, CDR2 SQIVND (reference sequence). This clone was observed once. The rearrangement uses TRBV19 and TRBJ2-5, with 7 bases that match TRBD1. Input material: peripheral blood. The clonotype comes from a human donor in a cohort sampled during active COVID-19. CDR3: CASRTGETQYF. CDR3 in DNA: TGTGCCAGTAGGACAGGGGAGACCCAGTACTTC.